These 17 T cell receptor beta chains share one sample of origin, sequenced in a study of blood T cells in healthy people across ages (dated by TCRdb to the mid-2010s). The library was prepared using 5' RACE. Instrument used: Illumina HiSeq 2500. A second PCR of about 7 to 12 cycles was performed with a sample-barcoded 5' primer and a J-beta primer mix. TCRdb reprocessed the public reads (quality trimming at Q25 with fastp, clone calling with MiXCR) and kept in-frame beta chains. Each CDR3 protein appears once, grouped with its most common genes and DNA. The sample contains nearly 800,000 distinct CDR3 sequences, just under 25% of them found a single time. Approximately 3.7% of the sample comes from the top ten. The same data also contributed to another study, on T cells of mothers and their children.

Sequenced material: blood. The receptors originated from a boy aged 5-17 years in good health.

Comments on this clonotype: Germline is not matched at one junction end, which may reflect a read error. The V call is TRBV19, the J call TRBJ2-7; D gene ambiguous. The CDR3 extends over 13 amino acids. CDR1 and CDR2 (germline): LNHDA, SQIVND (reference sequence). The CDR3 bases are TGTGCCAGTAGTCCAGACACCTCCTACGAACAGTATTTC. It encodes CASSPDTSYEQYF.

The rearrangement joins TRBV11-1 to TRBJ2-3, with a possible D match to TRBD2 (6 bases). The CDR3 consists of 17 residues. The V and J ends lost 5 bases and 1 base respectively, with 19 bases between them. CDR1 and CDR2 from the germline V gene are SGHAT and FQDESV (reference sequence). CDR3 DNA: TGTGCCAGCAGCCGCGTTTTTGGTAGCGGTGGCACAGATACGCAGTATTTT. Residues: CASSRVFGSGGTDTQYF.

This clonotype was observed a handful of times. V is TRBV5-1 and J is TRBJ2-7, with unresolved D. The J call may not be correct, given that the DNA end is closer to TRBJ2-1. This CDR3 comprises 14 residues. Germline V gene sequence: CDR1 SGHRS, CDR2 YFSETQ. CDR3 protein: CASSLGQFYNEQFF. In DNA form, the CDR3 reads TGCGCCAGCAGCTTGGGCCAGTTCTACAATGAGCAGTTCTTC.

With respect to this clonotype: Relative to the germline gene, one junction end is altered; a read error may explain this. V and J are TRBV7-9 and TRBJ1-1; no definite D call. Germline V lookup: CDR1 SEHNR, CDR2 FQNEAQ (reference sequence). The CDR3 sequence is 16 residues long. The CDR3 sequence is CASSFSGGQPNTAAFF. For the CDR3, the DNA is TGTGCCAGCAGCTTCAGCGGCGGTCAGCCGAACACTGCAGCTTTCTTT.

The rearrangement joins TRBV7-9 to TRBJ2-7; a weak D match, TRBD1 (6 bases). Germline-derived CDR1 and CDR2 are SEHNR and FQNEAQ (reference sequence). V was cut by 5 bases and J by 4 bases, with 12 bases left in between. CDR3 length: 13 residues. The CDR3 is CASSTAGVYEQYF. The CDR3 nucleotides read TGTGCCAGCAGCACCGCAGGGGTGTACGAGCAGTACTTC.

This clonotype was detected a few times. The genes are TRBV4-1 and TRBJ2-1, with unresolved D. The germline CDR1 and CDR2 sequences are MGHRA and YSYEKL. V dropped 5 bases and J dropped 7 bases, with 12 bases sitting between them. The CDR3 extends over 13 amino acids. The CDR3 loop reads CASSYLTGNEQFF. The CDR3 coding sequence is TGCGCCAGCAGCTACCTGACGGGTAATGAGCAGTTCTTC.

This clonotype showed up just a few times. V gene TRBV10-3 combines with J gene TRBJ1-1; D uncertain. The germline CDR1 and CDR2 sequences are ENHRY and SYGVKD. The CDR3 spans 17 residues. The ends were cut back, 6 bases at V and 3 bases at J, with 23 bases in the middle. The CDR3 is CAIRKRFTATLDTEAFF. The CDR3 DNA sequence: TGTGCCATCAGGAAGAGATTCACCGCGACCCTAGACACTGAAGCTTTCTTT.

This clonotype was detected many times. The V call is TRBV5-1, the J call TRBJ2-5; TRBD1 aligns across 9 bases. Trimming at V came to 2 bases and at J to 3 bases, leaving 2 bases not matched to a gene. The CDR3 runs to 14 residues. CDR1 and CDR2 from the germline V gene are SGHRS and YFSETQ. In nucleotides, the CDR3 is TGCGCCAGCAGCTTCCGGGACAGGGAAGAGACCCAGTACTTC. Residues: CASSFRDREETQYF. Full variable domain (outside the CDR3, taken from reference TRBV5-1 and TRBJ2-5): KAGVTQTPRYLIKTRGQQVTLSCSPISGHRSVSWYQQTPGQGLQFLFEYFSETQRNKGNFPGRFSGRQFSNSRSEMNVSTLELGDSALYLCASSFRDREETQYFGPGTRLLVL.

A few counts support this clonotype. The chain joins TRBV29-1 to TRBJ2-5; D call uncertain. This CDR3 region has 13 residues. Trimming took 4 bases from V and 5 from J, leaving 14 bases between them. CDR1 SQVTM and CDR2 ANQGSEA come from the germline V gene. The CDR3 DNA follows: TGCAGCGTTGTTCAGGACGGCCGGGAGACCCAGTACTTC. Its protein product is CSVVQDGRETQYF.

V gene TRBV6-5 combines with J gene TRBJ2-2; the D gene is possibly TRBD1 (6 bases). V was clipped by 4 bases and J by 5 bases, with 14 bases between them. Looked up from germline, CDR1 is MNHEY and CDR2 is SVGAGI. The CDR3 is made up of 15 amino acids. In DNA form, the CDR3 reads TGTGCCAGCAGTTTTAGACAGGAGAGAACCGGGGAGCTGTTTTTT. Its translation: CASSFRQERTGELFF.

CDR3 nucleotides: TGCAGTGCTAGAAGACCTGGGCTAGCGACAGATACGCAGTATTTT. This gives the protein CSARRPGLATDTQYF. V and J are TRBV20-1 and TRBJ2-3; possible D gene TRBD2, 6 bases. CDR3 size: 15 residues. Trimming shortened V by 2 bases and J by 3 bases, and 15 bases separated the two germline ends. Germline loops: CDR1 DFQATT, CDR2 SNEGSKA (reference sequence).

The CDR3 spells CASSSGVLVRNEQFF. The CDR3 coding sequence is TGTGCCAGCAGTTCCGGGGTTTTGGTTAGGAATGAGCAGTTCTTC. V gene TRBV6-5 combines with J gene TRBJ2-1, with D possibly TRBD2 on 5 matching bases. The V end was cut by 4 bases, the J end by 7 bases, with 17 bases between. This CDR3 region has 15 residues. Germline V lookup: CDR1 MNHEY, CDR2 SVGAGI.

This clonotype was seen a handful of times. This chain links TRBV7-3 with TRBJ2-5, with TRBD2 identical over 7 bases. The trim removed 5 bases at V and 4 bases at J, leaving 10 bases unmatched. The CDR3 is 15 amino acids. CDR1 and CDR2 (germline): SGHTA, FQGTGA. The CDR3 loop reads CASSPFSGGLETQYF. The DNA of the CDR3 is TGTGCCAGCAGCCCATTTTCGGGGGGTTTAGAGACCCAGTACTTC.

The V and J genes are TRBV9 and TRBJ2-7; 7 nucleotides match TRBD1. Trimming removed 1 base from V and 3 bases from J; junction bases left unmatched: 7. The CDR3 consists of 15 residues. Germline CDR1 and CDR2: SGDLS and YYNGEE. DNA of the CDR3: TGTGCCAGCAGCGTATACCGGGACAGCAACTACGAGCAGTACTTC. This sequence encodes CASSVYRDSNYEQYF.

V usage is TRBV29-1 and J usage is TRBJ1-1, with 7 positions matching TRBD1. After removal of 6 bases from V and 1 base from J, the junction contained 8 bases not matched to a gene. The length of the CDR3 is 14 residues. Germline V CDR1 and CDR2: SQVTM, ANQGSEA. The CDR3 coding sequence is TGCAGCGTCCCCAACAGGGGAGCGAACACTGAAGCTTTCTTT. This translates into CSVPNRGANTEAFF. The variable domain in full, completed from reference TRBV29-1 and TRBJ1-1, reads SAVISQKPSRDICQRGTSLTIQCQVDSQVTMMFWYRQQPGQSLTLIATANQGSEATYESGFVIDKFPISRPNLTFSTLTVSNMSPEDSSIYLCSVPNRGANTEAFFGQGTRLTVV.

This clonotype has just a few counts. The chain has TRBV5-5 and TRBJ2-1; no clear D. Trimming left V 0 bases short and J 8 bases short, with 12 bases between. CDR1 and CDR2 from the germline V gene are SGHKS and YYEKEE (reference sequence). The CDR3 spans 14 residues. This CDR3 reads CASSLEVGFHEQFF. CDR3 DNA: TGTGCCAGCAGCTTGGAGGTCGGGTTCCATGAGCAGTTCTTC.

This clonotype was seen at least ten times. V is TRBV29-1 and J is TRBJ2-2, with unresolved D. The germline V and J ends were trimmed by 4 bases and 6 bases, with 9 bases remaining between them. Germline values: CDR1 SQVTM, CDR2 ANQGSEA. This CDR3 has 12 amino acids. This CDR3 is CSVGQTAGELFF. Written as DNA, the CDR3 is TGCAGCGTTGGTCAGACCGCCGGGGAGCTGTTTTTT.